Presented here are 12 T cell receptor beta chains from one specimen sequenced in a study of beta chain features in type 1 diabetes. Findings and caveats of the study: Type 1 diabetes patients showed a moderate but significant shortening of TCRB CDR3s in all four CD4+ subsets.

These receptors have no known antigen. Investigators reverse transcribed all isolated RNA, so they sequenced expressed TCRB transcripts. Here immunoSEQ multiplex PCR was the method, and the copy in TCRdb shows in-frame clones only, minus some. This table has about 650,000 clones, 9.5% to 15% appearing once. The material sequenced was naive CD4+ T cells from blood. The receptors here all came from a man under 40 with type 1 diabetes.

The J gene is TRBJ2-1, the V gene TRBV7-6; 8 bases agree with TRBD2. The CDR3 has 16 amino acids. Per the germline V gene, CDR1 is SGHVS and CDR2 is FNYEAQ. Trimming cost V 4 bases and J 2 bases; bases outside gene matches: 7. In DNA, the CDR3 is TGTGCCAGCAGCTCCTTAAGAGCGGGGGCCTACAATGAGCAGTTCTTC. It is translated as CASSSLRAGAYNEQFF.

This clone was counted a few times. Other DNA sequences from this sample encode an identical CDR3 as well. The rearrangement joins TRBV7-9 to TRBJ2-2; D is undetermined. Deletions cut 1 base from V and 1 base from J, with 7 bases between. The CDR3 has 15 amino acids. Germline CDR1 is SEHNR and CDR2 is FQNEAQ (reference sequence). CDR3 in DNA: TGTGCCAGCAGCTTAGAGCCAGGGAACACCGGGGAGCTGTTTTTT. Its translation: CASSLEPGNTGELFF.

This chain joins TRBV9 and TRBJ1-6; D may be TRBD1 (6 bases). The CDR3 is 16 amino acids. The ends were cut back, 0 bases at V and 9 bases at J, with 16 bases in the middle. Germline V gene sequence: CDR1 SGDLS, CDR2 YYNGEE. CDR3 amino acids: CASSVGLSGAGSPLHF. The DNA of the CDR3 is TGTGCCAGCAGCGTAGGGTTATCGGGGGCAGGTTCACCCCTCCACTTT.

This rearrangement joins TRBV28 to TRBJ2-1; D gene ambiguous. This CDR3 has 13 amino acids. Trimming pared 2 bases from V and 6 bases from J, leaving 8 bases between. The V gene's germline CDR1 is MDHEN and CDR2 SYDVKM. CDR3 amino acids: CASSLNSGNEQFF. CDR3 in DNA: TGTGCCAGCAGTTTAAATAGTGGCAATGAGCAGTTCTTC.

This clone has only a few counts. The chain links TRBV2 to TRBJ2-5; TRBD2 matches 8 bases. The CDR3 has 15 amino acids. From germline, CDR1 is SNHLY and CDR2 FYNNEI. V was clipped by 4 bases and J by 0 bases; unmatched bases: 4. CDR3 in DNA: TGTGCCAGCAGTGGGCGGGGGGCCAACCAAGAGACCCAGTACTTC. Its protein product is CASSGRGANQETQYF.

This clone was observed a few times. The chain has TRBV5-4 and TRBJ1-2; no definite D call. V lost 4 bases to trimming and J lost 2 bases, with 9 bases between them. Germline CDR1 is SGHNT and CDR2 is YYREEE (reference sequence). This CDR3 is 13 amino acids long. CDR3 in amino acids: CASSPGGNYGYTF. CDR3 DNA: TGTGCCAGCAGCCCCGGCGGGAACTATGGCTACACCTTC.

V usage is TRBV5-1 and J usage is TRBJ2-1; tentative D call: TRBD1 (6 bases). The CDR3 contains 17 residues. The ends were cut back, 2 bases at V and 3 bases at J, with 18 bases in the middle. Germline CDR1 SGHRS, CDR2 YFSETQ. The CDR3 DNA is TGCGCCAGCAGCTTAACAACAGGGATTACGTTCTACAATGAGCAGTTCTTC. Translated, it gives CASSLTTGITFYNEQFF.

This sequence joins TRBV29-1 and TRBJ1-4; possibly TRBD1 for D (6 bases). The V gene's germline CDR1 is SQVTM and CDR2 ANQGSEA. CDR3 length: 13 amino acids. The germline V and J ends were trimmed by 0 bases and 14 bases, with 16 bases remaining between them. The CDR3 nucleotides read TGCAGCGTTGAAGAGGGGAGCGGGGGCACGCTGTTTTTT. The encoded protein is CSVEEGSGGTLFF.

The gene calls are TRBV9 and TRBJ1-2; TRBD1 aligns across 7 bases. Trimming removed 0 bases from V and 4 bases from J; junction bases left unmatched: 6. CDR1 is SGDLS, CDR2 YYNGEE, per germline. This CDR3 spans 15 amino acids. The CDR3 spells CASSVGLGTAYGYTF. Written as DNA, the CDR3 is TGTGCCAGCAGCGTAGGTTTAGGGACAGCCTATGGCTACACCTTC.

In its sample, this clone was seen a few times. The chain carries TRBV14 and TRBJ2-2; D not resolved. With 0 bases removed from V and 2 bases from J, the gap between germline ends came to 16 bases. CDR1 is SGHDN, CDR2 FVKESK, per germline. The CDR3 loop spans 18 amino acids. The DNA for the CDR3 is TGTGCCAGCAGCCAAGATCGAACTCTGGGATTTAACACCGGGGAGCTGTTTTTT. Its translation is CASSQDRTLGFNTGELFF.

There are a few counts of this clone. The J gene is TRBJ1-3, the V gene TRBV7-6; 9 bases are a match to TRBD1. J was trimmed by 4 bases and V by 7 bases; bases with no gene match: 11. This CDR3 is 16 amino acids long. Germline V lookup: CDR1 SGHVS, CDR2 FNYEAQ. CDR3 sequence: CASIAPGQGTGNTIYF. The CDR3 nucleotides are TGTGCCAGCATTGCCCCGGGACAGGGCACAGGAAACACCATATATTTT. The full variable domain, its missing parts supplied by reference TRBV7-6 and TRBJ1-3, is GAGVSQSPRYKVTKRGQDVALRCDPISGHVSLYWYRQALGQGPEFLTYFNYEAQQDKSGLPNDRFSAERPEGSISTLTIQRTEQRDSAMYRCASIAPGQGTGNTIYFGEGSWLTVV.

This clone appeared a few times. This chain links TRBV10-3 with TRBJ1-6, with a possible D match to TRBD1 (5 bases). The CDR3 extends over 14 amino acids. Germline V gene lookup returns CDR1 ENHRY and CDR2 SYGVKD. Trimming stripped 6 bases from V and 11 bases from J, with 17 bases between. CDR3 amino acids: CAISPGGERTPLHF. The CDR3 DNA is TGTGCCATCAGCCCCGGGGGTGAGAGGACACCCCTCCACTTT.